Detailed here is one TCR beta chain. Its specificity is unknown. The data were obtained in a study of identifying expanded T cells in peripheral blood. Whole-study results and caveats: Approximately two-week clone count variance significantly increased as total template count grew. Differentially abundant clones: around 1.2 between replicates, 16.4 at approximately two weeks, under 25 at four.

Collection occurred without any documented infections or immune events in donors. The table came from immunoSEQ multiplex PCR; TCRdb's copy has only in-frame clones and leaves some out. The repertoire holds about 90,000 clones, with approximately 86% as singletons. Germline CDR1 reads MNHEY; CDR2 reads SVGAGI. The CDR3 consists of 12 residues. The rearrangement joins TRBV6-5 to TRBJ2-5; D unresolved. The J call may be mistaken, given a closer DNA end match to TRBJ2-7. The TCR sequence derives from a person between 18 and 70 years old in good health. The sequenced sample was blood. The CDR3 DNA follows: TGTGCCAGCAGTTACGGACGAGGCGAGCAGTACTTC. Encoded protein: CASSYGRGEQYF.